This record concerns one TCR beta chain sequence. These data come from a study of blood T cell repertoires in COVID-19. Study background: T cells, B-cell-depleted T cells, or PBMCs provided the cDNA or gDNA that served as material.

Those who participated ranged in age from about 18 to 95 years and resided in about two dozen US areas. Donors were grouped by their self-reported clinical history. Donors of Cohort 3 who recovered were those that had two negative PCRs, clearance, or symptom resolution. Some clones are missing from TCRdb's copy, which holds only in-frame ones; the method was immunoSEQ multiplex PCR. The top ten hold approximately 1.8% of the sample, which has around 500,000 clones, approximately 88% seen once. Looked up from germline, CDR1 is SGHTA and CDR2 is FQGNSA. Deletions cut 2 bases from V and 10 bases from J, with 14 bases between. The CDR3 sequence is 13 residues long.

The source of this sequence is a woman in her thirties or forties who had recovered from COVID-19. Input material: PBMCs or T cells enriched from blood (not recorded which). The gene calls are TRBV7-2 and TRBJ1-1; D unclear. The CDR3 protein is CASSLLGRFGAFF. Written as DNA, the CDR3 is TGTGCCAGCAGCTTATTGGGCAGGTTTGGAGCTTTCTTT. Full variable domain (rest looked up from reference TRBV7-2 and TRBJ1-1): GAGVSQSPSNKVTEKGKDVELRCDPISGHTALYWYRQSLGQGLEFLIYFQGNSAPDKSGLPSDRFSAERTGGSVSTLTIQRTQQEDSAVYLCASSLLGRFGAFFGQGTRLTVV.